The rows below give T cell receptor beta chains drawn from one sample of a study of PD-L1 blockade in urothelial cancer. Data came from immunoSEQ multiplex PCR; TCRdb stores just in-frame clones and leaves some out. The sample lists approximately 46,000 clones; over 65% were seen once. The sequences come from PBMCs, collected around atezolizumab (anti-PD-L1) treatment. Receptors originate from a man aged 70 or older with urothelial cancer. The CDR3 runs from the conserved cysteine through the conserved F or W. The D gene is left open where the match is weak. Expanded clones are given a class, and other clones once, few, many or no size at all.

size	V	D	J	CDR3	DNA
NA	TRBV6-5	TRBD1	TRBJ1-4	CASIRYRGNEKLFF	TGTGCCAGCATCAGATACAGGGGAAATGAAAAACTGTTTTTT
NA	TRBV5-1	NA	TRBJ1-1	CASSLDRENTEAFF	TGCGCCAGCAGCTTGGACAGAGAGAACACTGAAGCTTTCTTT
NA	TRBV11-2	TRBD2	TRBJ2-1	CASSEAGISYNEQFF	TGTGCCAGCAGTGAAGCGGGAATTTCTTACAATGAGCAGTTCTTC
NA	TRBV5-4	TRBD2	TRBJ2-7	CASSLVAGVSYEQYF	TGTGCCAGCAGCTTGGTAGCGGGGGTCTCCTACGAGCAGTACTTC
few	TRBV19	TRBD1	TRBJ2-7	CASSAPGQGSHEQYF	TGTGCCAGTTCTGCCCCGGGACAGGGCTCCCACGAGCAGTACTTC
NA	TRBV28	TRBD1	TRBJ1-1	CASRGGTRNTEAFF	TGTGCCAGCAGAGGGGGCACAAGGAACACTGAAGCTTTCTTT
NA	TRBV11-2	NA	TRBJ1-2	CASSIDRNYGYTF	TGTGCCAGCAGCATAGACAGGAACTATGGCTACACCTTC
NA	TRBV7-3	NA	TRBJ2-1	CASSLKFSNGGYNEQFF	TGTGCCAGCAGCTTAAAGTTTTCGAACGGGGGTTACAATGAGCAGTTCTTC
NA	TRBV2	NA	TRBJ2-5	CASSKTGTAKETQYF	TGTGCCAGCAGCAAGACGGGGACTGCAAAAGAGACCCAGTACTTC
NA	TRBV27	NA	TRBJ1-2	CASSPITGNANYGYTF	TGTGCCAGCAGTCCCATTACAGGAAATGCTAACTATGGCTACACCTTC
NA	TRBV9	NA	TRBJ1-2	CASSADSNYGYTF	TGTGCCAGCAGCGCCGACAGCAACTATGGCTACACCTTC
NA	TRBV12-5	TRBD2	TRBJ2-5	CASGSPSGRTETQYF	TGTGCTAGTGGTTCCCCTAGCGGGAGGACAGAGACCCAGTACTTC
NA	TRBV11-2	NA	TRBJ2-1	CASSSPPSGYYNEQFF	TGTGCCAGCAGCTCCCCCCCCAGCGGGTATTACAATGAGCAGTTCTTC
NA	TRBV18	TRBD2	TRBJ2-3	CASSPRLAGGFADTQYF	TGTGCCAGCTCACCACGGCTAGCGGGAGGGTTCGCAGATACGCAGTATTTT
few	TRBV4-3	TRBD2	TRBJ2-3	CASSQTYLGLAANTQYF	TGCGCCAGCAGCCAAACCTATCTGGGACTAGCGGCGAATACGCAGTATTTT
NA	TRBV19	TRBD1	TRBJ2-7	CASSILGQGNYEQYF	TGTGCCAGTAGTATCCTCGGACAGGGAAACTACGAGCAGTACTTC
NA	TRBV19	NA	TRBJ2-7	CASSPRDGDYEQYF	TGTGCCAGTAGTCCGCGGGACGGAGACTACGAGCAGTACTTC
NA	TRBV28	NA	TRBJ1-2	CASSLTGQDYGYTF	TGTGCCAGCAGTTTGACAGGACAAGACTATGGCTACACCTTC
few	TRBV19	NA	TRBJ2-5	CASSIGQARIQETQYF	TGTGCCAGTAGTATTGGGCAGGCACGGATTCAAGAGACCCAGTACTTC
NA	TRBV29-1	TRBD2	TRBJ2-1	CSVDPSGSSNEQFF	TGCAGCGTTGACCCTAGCGGGAGCAGCAATGAGCAGTTCTTC
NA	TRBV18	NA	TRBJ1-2	CASSPSASGYGYTF	TGTGCCAGCTCACCATCCGCGAGCGGCTATGGCTACACCTTC
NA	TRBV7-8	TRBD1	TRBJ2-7	CASSSRDSSYEQYF	TGTGCCAGCAGCTCCCGGGACAGCTCCTACGAGCAGTACTTC
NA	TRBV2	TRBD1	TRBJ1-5	CATGQGEDQPQHF	TGTGCCACTGGACAGGGGGAGGATCAGCCCCAGCATTTT
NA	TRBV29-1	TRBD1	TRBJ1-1	CSVDRTGGFSAEAFF	TGCAGCGTGGATAGGACAGGGGGCTTTTCGGCTGAAGCTTTCTTT
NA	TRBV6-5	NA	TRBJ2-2	CASSYDSSGELFF	TGTGCCAGCAGTTACGACTCTTCCGGGGAGCTGTTTTTT
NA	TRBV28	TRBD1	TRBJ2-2	CAISPGQGNTGELFF	TGTGCCATCTCTCCGGGACAGGGCAACACCGGGGAGCTGTTTTTT
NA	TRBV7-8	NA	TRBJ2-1	CASSPPRRDEQFF	TGTGCCAGCAGCCCCCCTCGGAGAGATGAGCAGTTCTTC